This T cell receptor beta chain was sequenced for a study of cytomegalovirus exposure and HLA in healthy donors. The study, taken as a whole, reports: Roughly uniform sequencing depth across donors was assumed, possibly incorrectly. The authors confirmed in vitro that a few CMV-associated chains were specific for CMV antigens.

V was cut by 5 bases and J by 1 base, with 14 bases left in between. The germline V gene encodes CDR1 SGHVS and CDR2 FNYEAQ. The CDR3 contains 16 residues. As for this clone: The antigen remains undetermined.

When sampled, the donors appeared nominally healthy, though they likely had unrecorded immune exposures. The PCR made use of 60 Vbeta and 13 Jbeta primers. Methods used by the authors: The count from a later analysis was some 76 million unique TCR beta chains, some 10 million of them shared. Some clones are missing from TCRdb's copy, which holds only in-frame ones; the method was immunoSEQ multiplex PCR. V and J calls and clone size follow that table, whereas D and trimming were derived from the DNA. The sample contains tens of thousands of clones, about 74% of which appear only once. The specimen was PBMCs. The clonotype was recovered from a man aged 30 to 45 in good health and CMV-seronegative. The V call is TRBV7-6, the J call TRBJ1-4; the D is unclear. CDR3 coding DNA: TGTGCCAGCAGCCCCGGGATGAGGGAAACTAATGAAAAACTGTTTTTT. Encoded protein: CASSPGMRETNEKLFF.